Sequencing of this T cell receptor (beta chain) was carried out in a study of blood T cell repertoires in COVID-19. Turning to the study itself: In each case, the material was cDNA or gDNA derived from T cells, B-cell-depleted T cells, or PBMCs.

Residents of about two dozen US areas, aged roughly 18 to 89 years, made up the participants. Participants had their cohort set by participant-reported clinical history. As handled by the study authors: Amplification of reference gene primers was used by the study to estimate nucleated cell counts. Repertoires were generated with immunoSEQ multiplex PCR, while TCRdb's copy carries only in-frame clones and drops some. V, J and clone size were drawn from that table, and D and trimming were deduced from the DNA. Counted here are about 270,000 clones, 85% to 90% occurring once; the ten biggest clones make up roughly 4%. J was trimmed by 0 bases and V by 1 base; bases with no gene match: 1. This CDR3 comprises 16 residues. CDR1 is LGHDT, CDR2 YNNKEL, per germline (reference sequence). This clone was counted a single time.

Sequencing was performed on PBMCs or T cells enriched from blood (not recorded which). This chain connects TRBV3-1 (or the pseudogene TRBV3-2) to TRBJ1-5; TRBD1 matches at 9 bases. The source is a woman aged 25 to 39 with acute COVID-19. CDR3 amino acids: CASSQGTGASNQPQHF. CDR3 bases: TGTGCCAGCAGCCAAGGGACAGGGGCTAGCAATCAGCCCCAGCATTTT.